The entry below describes one TCR beta chain. This record comes from a study of blood T cell repertoires in COVID-19. Study context: Nucleic acid was either cDNA or gDNA, and it came from T cells, B-cell-depleted T cells, or PBMCs.

Profiled with immunoSEQ multiplex PCR; TCRdb holds only in-frame clones, not every one. The top ten hold roughly 1.2% of the sample, which has over 200,000 clones, approximately 91% seen once. This receptor was obtained from a human donor in a cohort exposed to, infected with or recovered from COVID-19 (not recorded which). The donor label of this sample is uncertain. The specimen sequenced was PBMCs or T cells enriched from blood (not recorded which).

The CDR3 protein is CASSHGQGVTEAFF. DNA of the CDR3: TGTGCCAGTAGTCACGGACAGGGGGTCACTGAAGCTTTCTTT. The gene calls are TRBV19 and TRBJ1-1, with 10 bases that match TRBD1. From germline, CDR1 is LNHDA and CDR2 SQIVND (reference sequence). Unmatched junction bases numbered 4, after V lost 5 bases and J lost 4 bases. CDR3 size: 14 residues. Drawing the rest from reference TRBV19 and TRBJ1-1, the complete variable domain is DGGITQSPKYLFRKEGQNVTLSCEQNLNHDAMYWYRQDPGQGLRLIYYSQIVNDFQKGDIAEGYSVSREKKESFPLTVTSAQKNPTAFYLCASSHGQGVTEAFFGQGTRLTVV.